This record concerns one T cell receptor (beta chain) sequence. The source of the sample is a study of OX40 agonist ivuxolimab in advanced cancers. Looking at the study overall: The treatment was a fully human IgG2 OX40 agonist, ivuxolimab. Age averaged around 54 years (range about 20 to 80), and 80% to 90% were male.

Repertoires were generated with immunoSEQ multiplex PCR, while TCRdb's copy carries only in-frame clones and drops some. The table includes some 76,000 clones, over 85% detected once. Germline V gene lookup returns CDR1 MNHEY and CDR2 SMNVEV (reference sequence). The V gene lost 2 bases and the J gene lost 0 bases, with 7 bases spanning the gap. This CDR3 spans 14 amino acids. This chain links TRBV27 with TRBJ1-1, with a weak D call TRBD1 (5 bases). Sequenced here: CD4+ or CD8+ T cells sorted from blood, sampled in a trial of the OX40 agonist ivuxolimab. The TCR was taken from an adult with an advanced solid tumor such as melanoma, head and neck, liver or kidney cancer. The chain's CDR3 is CASSLRGVNTEAFF. Here the CDR3 DNA reads TGTGCCAGCAGTTTACGAGGGGTGAACACTGAAGCTTTCTTT.